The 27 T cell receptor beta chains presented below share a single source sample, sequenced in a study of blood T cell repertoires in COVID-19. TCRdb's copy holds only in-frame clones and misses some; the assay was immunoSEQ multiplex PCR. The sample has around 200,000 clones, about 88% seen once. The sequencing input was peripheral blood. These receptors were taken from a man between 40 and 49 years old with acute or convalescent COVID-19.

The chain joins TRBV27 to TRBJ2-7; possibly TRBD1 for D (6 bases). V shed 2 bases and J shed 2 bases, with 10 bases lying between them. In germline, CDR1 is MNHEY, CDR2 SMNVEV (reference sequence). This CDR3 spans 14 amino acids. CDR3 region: CASSLRDTTYEQYF. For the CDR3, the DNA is TGTGCCAGCAGTTTACGGGACACTACCTACGAGCAGTACTTC.

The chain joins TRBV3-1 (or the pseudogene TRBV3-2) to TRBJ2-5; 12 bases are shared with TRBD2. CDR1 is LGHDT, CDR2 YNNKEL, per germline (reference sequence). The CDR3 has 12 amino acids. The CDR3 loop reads CSSGGDPETQYF. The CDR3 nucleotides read TGTTCTAGCGGGGGGGACCCAGAGACCCAGTACTTC.

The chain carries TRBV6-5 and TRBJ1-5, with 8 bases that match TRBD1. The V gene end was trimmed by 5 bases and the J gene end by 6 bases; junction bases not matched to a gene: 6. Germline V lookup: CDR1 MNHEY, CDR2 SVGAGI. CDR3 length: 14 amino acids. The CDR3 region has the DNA TGTGCCAGCAGTCCGGACAGGGTGGGTCAGCCCCAGCATTTT. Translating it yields CASSPDRVGQPQHF.

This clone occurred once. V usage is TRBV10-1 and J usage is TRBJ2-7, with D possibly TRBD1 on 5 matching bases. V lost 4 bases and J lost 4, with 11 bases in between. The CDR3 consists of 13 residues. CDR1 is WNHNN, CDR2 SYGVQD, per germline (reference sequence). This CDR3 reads CASSAPRQYEQYF. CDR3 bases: TGCGCCAGCAGTGCCCCGCGACAGTACGAGCAGTACTTC.

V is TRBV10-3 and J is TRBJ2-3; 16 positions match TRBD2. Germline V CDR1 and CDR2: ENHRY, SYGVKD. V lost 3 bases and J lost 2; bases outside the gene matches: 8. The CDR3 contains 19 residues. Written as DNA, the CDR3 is TGTGCCATCAGTGAACCCGGGACTAGCGGGAGGGCCGTCACAGATACGCAGTATTTT. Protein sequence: CAISEPGTSGRAVTDTQYF.

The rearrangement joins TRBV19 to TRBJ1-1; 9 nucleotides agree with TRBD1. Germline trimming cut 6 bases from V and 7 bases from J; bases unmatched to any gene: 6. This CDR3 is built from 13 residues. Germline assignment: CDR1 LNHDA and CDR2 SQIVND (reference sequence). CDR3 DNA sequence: TGTGCCAGTAGGATGGACAGGGGTTTTGAAGCTTTCTTT. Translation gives CASRMDRGFEAFF.

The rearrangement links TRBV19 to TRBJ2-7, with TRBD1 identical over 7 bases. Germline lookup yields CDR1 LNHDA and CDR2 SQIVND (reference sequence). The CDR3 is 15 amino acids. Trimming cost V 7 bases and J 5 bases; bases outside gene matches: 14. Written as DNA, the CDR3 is TGTGCCAGTACGAGGAACAGGGGCGCTTTACACGAGCAGTACTTC. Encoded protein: CASTRNRGALHEQYF.

CDR3 sequence: CAISPGGGSYEQYF. CDR3 DNA: TGTGCCATCAGCCCGGGGGGCGGCTCCTACGAGCAGTACTTC. V is TRBV10-3 and J is TRBJ2-7; D perhaps matches TRBD2 (7 bases). The V end lost 6 bases, the J end lost 0 bases, and 12 bases lay between the germline ends. Per germline, CDR1 ENHRY and CDR2 SYGVKD. This CDR3 spans 14 amino acids.

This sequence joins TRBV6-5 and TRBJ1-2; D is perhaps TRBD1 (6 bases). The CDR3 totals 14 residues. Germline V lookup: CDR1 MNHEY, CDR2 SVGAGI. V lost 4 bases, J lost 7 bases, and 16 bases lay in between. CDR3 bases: TGTGCCAGCAGTTCGGGACATAAGACTCTTGGCTACACCTTC. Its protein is CASSSGHKTLGYTF.

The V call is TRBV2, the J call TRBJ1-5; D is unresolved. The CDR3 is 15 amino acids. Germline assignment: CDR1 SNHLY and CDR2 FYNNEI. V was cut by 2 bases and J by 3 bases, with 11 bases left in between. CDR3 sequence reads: CASSEQAAPNQPQHF. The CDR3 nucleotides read TGTGCCAGCAGTGAACAGGCCGCCCCCAATCAGCCCCAGCATTTT.

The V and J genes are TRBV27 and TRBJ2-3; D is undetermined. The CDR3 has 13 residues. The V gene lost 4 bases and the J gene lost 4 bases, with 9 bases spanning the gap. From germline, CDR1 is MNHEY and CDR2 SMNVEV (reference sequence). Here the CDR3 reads CASSSLGADTQYF. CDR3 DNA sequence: TGTGCCAGCAGTTCACTGGGCGCAGATACGCAGTATTTT.

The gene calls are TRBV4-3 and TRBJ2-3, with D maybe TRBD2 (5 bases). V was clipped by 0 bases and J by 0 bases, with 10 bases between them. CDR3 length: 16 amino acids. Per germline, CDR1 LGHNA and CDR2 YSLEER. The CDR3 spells CASSQDGGGSTDTQYF. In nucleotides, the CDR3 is TGCGCCAGCAGCCAAGACGGTGGCGGGAGCACAGATACGCAGTATTTT.

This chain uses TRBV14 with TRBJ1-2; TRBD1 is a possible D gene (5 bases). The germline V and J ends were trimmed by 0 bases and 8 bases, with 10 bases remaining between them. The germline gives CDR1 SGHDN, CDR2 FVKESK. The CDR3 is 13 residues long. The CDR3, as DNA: TGTGCCAGCAGCCAAGACGGGGGTAGCGGCTACACCTTC. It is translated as CASSQDGGSGYTF.

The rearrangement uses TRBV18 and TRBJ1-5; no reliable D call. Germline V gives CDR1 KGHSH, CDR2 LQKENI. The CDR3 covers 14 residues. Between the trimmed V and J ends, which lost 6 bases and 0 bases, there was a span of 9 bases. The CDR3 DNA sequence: TGTGCCAGCTCGCCTCCCTATAGCAATCAGCCCCAGCATTTT. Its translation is CASSPPYSNQPQHF.

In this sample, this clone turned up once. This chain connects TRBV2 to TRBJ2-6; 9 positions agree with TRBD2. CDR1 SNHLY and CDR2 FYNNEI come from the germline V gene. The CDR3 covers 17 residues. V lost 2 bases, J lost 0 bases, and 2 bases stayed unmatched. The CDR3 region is CASSERLADSGANVLTF. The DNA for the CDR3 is TGTGCCAGCAGTGAAAGACTAGCGGACTCTGGGGCCAACGTCCTGACTTTC.

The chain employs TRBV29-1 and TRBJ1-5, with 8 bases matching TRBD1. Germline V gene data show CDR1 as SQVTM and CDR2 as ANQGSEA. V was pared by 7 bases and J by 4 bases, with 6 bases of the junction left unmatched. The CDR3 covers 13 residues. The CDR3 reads CSGQTGVNQPQHF. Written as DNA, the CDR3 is TGCAGCGGCCAGACAGGGGTGAATCAGCCCCAGCATTTT.

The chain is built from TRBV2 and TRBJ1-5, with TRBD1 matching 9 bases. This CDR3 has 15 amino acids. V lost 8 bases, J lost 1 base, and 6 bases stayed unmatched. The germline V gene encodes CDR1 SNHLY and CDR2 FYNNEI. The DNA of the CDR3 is TGTGCCAGCGGGGGACAGGGACTGAGCAATCAGCCCCAGCATTTT. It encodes CASGGQGLSNQPQHF.

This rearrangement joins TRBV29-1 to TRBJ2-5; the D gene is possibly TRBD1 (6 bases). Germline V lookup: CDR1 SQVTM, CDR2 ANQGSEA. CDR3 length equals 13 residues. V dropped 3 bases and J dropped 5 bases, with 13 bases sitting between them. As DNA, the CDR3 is TGCAGCGTTGATTCTGGGGGCACGGAGACCCAGTACTTC. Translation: CSVDSGGTETQYF.

The CDR3 DNA sequence: TGTGCCTACTCTGCCGGACTAGTCTCGGCAGATACGCAGTATTTT. It encodes CAYSAGLVSADTQYF. The chain uses TRBV5-8 and TRBJ2-3; 7 bases match TRBD2. CDR1 and CDR2 (germline): SGHTS, YDEGEE. The CDR3 consists of 15 residues. J lost 4 bases, V lost 10 bases, and 15 bases had no gene match.

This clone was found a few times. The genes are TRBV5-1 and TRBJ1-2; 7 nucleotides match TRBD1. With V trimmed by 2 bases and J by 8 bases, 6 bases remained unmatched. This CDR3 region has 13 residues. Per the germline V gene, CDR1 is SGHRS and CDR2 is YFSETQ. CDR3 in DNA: TGCGCCAGCAGCTTCCAGGGGGTAACCGGCTACACCTTC. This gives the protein CASSFQGVTGYTF. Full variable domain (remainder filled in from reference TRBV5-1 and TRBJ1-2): KAGVTQTPRYLIKTRGQQVTLSCSPISGHRSVSWYQQTPGQGLQFLFEYFSETQRNKGNFPGRFSGRQFSNSRSEMNVSTLELGDSALYLCASSFQGVTGYTFGSGTRLTVV.

In nucleotides, the CDR3 is TGTGCCAGCAGCCACCCACAGGGAGAATACGGCAATCAGCCCCAGCATTTT. Translating it yields CASSHPQGEYGNQPQHF. V is TRBV4-2 and J is TRBJ1-5; tentatively, D is TRBD1 (6 bases). Trimming pared 3 bases from V and 2 bases from J, leaving 17 bases between. Germline CDR1 and CDR2: LGHNA and YNFKEQ. This CDR3 has 17 residues.

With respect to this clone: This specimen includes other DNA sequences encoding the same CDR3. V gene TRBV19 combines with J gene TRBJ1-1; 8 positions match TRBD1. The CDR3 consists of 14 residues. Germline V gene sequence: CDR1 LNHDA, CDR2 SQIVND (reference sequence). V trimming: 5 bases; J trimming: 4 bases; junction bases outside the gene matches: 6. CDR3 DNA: TGTGCCAGTAGTCCCAGGGGGCCAGGCACTGAAGCTTTCTTT. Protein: CASSPRGPGTEAFF.

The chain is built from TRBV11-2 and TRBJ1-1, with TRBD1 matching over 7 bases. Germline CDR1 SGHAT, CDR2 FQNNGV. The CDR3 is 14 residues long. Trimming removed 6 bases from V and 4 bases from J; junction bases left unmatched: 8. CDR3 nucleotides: TGTGCCAGCAGGGCTAACAGGGGTGGCACTGAAGCTTTCTTT. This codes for CASRANRGGTEAFF.

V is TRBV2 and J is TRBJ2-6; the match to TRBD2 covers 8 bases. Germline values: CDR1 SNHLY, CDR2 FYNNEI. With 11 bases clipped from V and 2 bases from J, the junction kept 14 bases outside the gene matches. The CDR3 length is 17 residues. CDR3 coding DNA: TGTGCCCGCCGGGGGCCGGGGGGGACAACTGGGGCCAACGTCCTGACTTTC. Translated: CARRGPGGTTGANVLTF.

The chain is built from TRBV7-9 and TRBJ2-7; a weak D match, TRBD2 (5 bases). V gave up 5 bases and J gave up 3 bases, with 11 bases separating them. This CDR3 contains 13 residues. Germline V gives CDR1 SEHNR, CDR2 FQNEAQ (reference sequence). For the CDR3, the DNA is TGTGCCAGCAGCCCCGGTGCGGGCTACGAGCAGTACTTC. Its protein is CASSPGAGYEQYF.

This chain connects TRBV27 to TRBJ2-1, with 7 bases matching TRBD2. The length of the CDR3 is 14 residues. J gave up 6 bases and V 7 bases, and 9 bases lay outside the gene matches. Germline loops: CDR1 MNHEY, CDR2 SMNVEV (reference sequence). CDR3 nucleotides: TGTGCCAGCACCTCTAGCGGATGGCGCAATGAGCAGTTCTTC. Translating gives CASTSSGWRNEQFF.

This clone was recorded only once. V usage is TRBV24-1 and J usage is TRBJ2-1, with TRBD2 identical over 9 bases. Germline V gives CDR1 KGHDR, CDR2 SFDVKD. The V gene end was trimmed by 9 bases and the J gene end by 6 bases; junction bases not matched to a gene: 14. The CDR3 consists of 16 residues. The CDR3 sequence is CATRDVAGAGGNEQFF. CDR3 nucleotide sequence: TGTGCCACCCGAGATGTAGCGGGAGCGGGGGGCAATGAGCAGTTCTTC.